The 7 T cell receptor beta chains given below trace back to one sample, sequenced in a study of cytomegalovirus exposure and HLA in healthy donors. The PCR was carried out with 60 Vbeta primers and 13 Jbeta primers. Assay: immunoSEQ multiplex PCR; the TCRdb copy retains only in-frame clones and omits some. The sample contains some 110,000 clones, roughly 73% of which appear only once. The specimen was PBMCs. Receptors were obtained from a woman in her twenties or thirties in good health and CMV-seronegative.

The DNA of the CDR3 is TGTGCCAGCATAGGACAGGGGAATGAAAAACTGTTTTTT. Its translation is CASIGQGNEKLFF. This rearrangement joins TRBV2 to TRBJ1-4, with 9 bases that match TRBD1. The junction had 2 bases not matched to a gene; V was cut back by 7 bases and J by 5 bases. From germline, CDR1 is SNHLY and CDR2 FYNNEI. CDR3 length: 13 residues.

This clone was counted a few times. The chain carries TRBV19 and TRBJ1-1; D is possibly TRBD1 (6 bases). Germline V gene data show CDR1 as LNHDA and CDR2 as SQIVND (reference sequence). Trimming pared 0 bases from V and 4 bases from J, leaving 24 bases between. This CDR3 is built from 19 residues. The CDR3 bases are TGTGCCAGTAGTATAGAGGGGGGGGCGCTGAGTGGGGTTCGCACTGAAGCTTTCTTT. It is translated as CASSIEGGALSGVRTEAFF.

This clone was found once. The rearrangement uses TRBV30 and TRBJ2-5; TRBD2 might be the D (5 bases). CDR1 GTSNPN and CDR2 SVGIG come from the germline V gene (reference sequence). This CDR3 is built from 14 residues. V lost 1 base and J 4 bases, leaving 13 bases between the germline ends. In DNA form, the CDR3 reads TGTGCCTGGAGTGGTAGTAGCGCGGGAGAGACCCAGTACTTC. Amino acids: CAWSGSSAGETQYF. Looking up the rest from reference TRBV30 and TRBJ2-5 gives the full variable domain: SQTIHQWPATLVQPVGSPLSLECTVEGTSNPNLYWYRQAAGRGLQLLFYSVGIGQISSEVPQNLSASRPQDRQFILSSKKLLLSDSGFYLCAWSGSSAGETQYFGPGTRLLVL.

The rearrangement links TRBV13 to TRBJ2-1, with D uncertain. CDR1 and CDR2 (germline): PRHDT, FYEKMQ (reference sequence). Between the trimmed V and J ends, which lost 5 bases and 6 bases, there was a span of 14 bases. This CDR3 has 14 amino acids. The CDR3 loop reads CASSRRGRPNEQFF. CDR3 DNA: TGTGCCAGCAGCCGACGAGGTAGACCCAATGAGCAGTTCTTC.

This rearrangement joins TRBV19 to TRBJ1-5; D is unclear. This CDR3 spans 14 amino acids. Germline loops: CDR1 LNHDA, CDR2 SQIVND (reference sequence). Trimming took 5 bases from V and 7 from J, leaving 15 bases between them. CDR3 sequence (DNA): TGTGCCAGTAGTCGATGGAGGGAAGGACAGCCCCAGCATTTT. The encoded protein is CASSRWREGQPQHF.

This chain uses TRBV7-2 with TRBJ1-2, with a tentative D call TRBD1 (6 bases). The CDR3 runs 15 residues. CDR1 is SGHTA, CDR2 FQGNSA, per germline. Between the trimmed V and J ends, which lost 5 bases and 8 bases, there was a span of 21 bases. As DNA, the CDR3 is TGTGCCAGCAGCGGCCGCGGGGGCAGGGTAGAAGGCTACACCTTC. Protein sequence: CASSGRGGRVEGYTF.

The V and J genes are TRBV6-5 and TRBJ2-3, with TRBD1 matching 7 bases. Germline trimming cut 0 bases from V and 6 bases from J; bases unmatched to any gene: 3. Germline assignment: CDR1 MNHEY and CDR2 SVGAGI. The CDR3 spans 14 residues. The CDR3 DNA is TGTGCCAGCAGTTACTCCCTGACAGGGGATACGCAGTATTTT. Protein product: CASSYSLTGDTQYF.